These 4 T cell receptor beta chains share one sample of origin, sequenced in a study of blood T cell repertoires in COVID-19. TCRdb's copy holds only in-frame clones and misses some; the assay was immunoSEQ multiplex PCR. This table has approximately 300,000 clones, about nine tenths appearing once. Sequencing was performed on peripheral blood. All receptors derive from a woman aged 25 to 39 with COVID-19, enrolled during active disease.

The chain employs TRBV5-6 and TRBJ2-2; D is ambiguous. The CDR3 sequence is 12 residues long. Trimming pared 5 bases from V and 6 bases from J, leaving 8 bases between. Per germline, CDR1 SGHDT and CDR2 YYEEEE. CDR3 sequence: CASRSLAGELFF. In nucleotides, the CDR3 is TGTGCCAGCAGATCCCTTGCCGGGGAGCTGTTTTTT.

The rearrangement links TRBV18 to TRBJ2-7; 8 nucleotides line up with TRBD2. V lost 2 bases, J lost 0 bases, and 6 bases stayed unmatched. The CDR3 runs to 16 residues. The germline V gene encodes CDR1 KGHSH and CDR2 LQKENI. CDR3 sequence (DNA): TGTGCCAGCTCACCATTTGGTAGCGGGGCCTCCTACGAGCAGTACTTC. This translates into CASSPFGSGASYEQYF.

V and J are TRBV19 and TRBJ1-2, with a weak D call TRBD1 (5 bases). The germline V gene encodes CDR1 LNHDA and CDR2 SQIVND (reference sequence). This CDR3 is built from 13 residues. The V and J ends lost 7 bases and 7 bases respectively, with 16 bases between them. CDR3: CASTFPLGGGYTF. CDR3 nucleotides: TGTGCCAGTACCTTCCCCCTCGGGGGTGGCTACACCTTC.

The CDR3 loop is CSASNLHSGSLLDEQFF. CDR3 bases: TGCAGTGCTAGTAACCTGCATAGCGGGAGTCTTTTAGATGAGCAGTTCTTC. J is TRBJ2-1 and V is TRBV20-1, with 9 bases that match TRBD2. Germline values: CDR1 DFQATT, CDR2 SNEGSKA (reference sequence). This CDR3 spans 17 amino acids. The trim removed 3 bases at V and 8 bases at J, leaving 17 bases unmatched.